The subject of this entry is one T cell receptor (beta chain). Its specificity is unknown. This CDR3 spans 16 amino acids. Trimming shortened V by 6 bases and J by 10 bases, and 25 bases separated the two germline ends. Looked up from germline, CDR1 is SGHVS and CDR2 is FQNEAQ. These data come from a study of T-cell memory formation after mild COVID-19. The overall study: There were largely donor-specific TCR clusters. Study-level points and caveats: Pre-infection memory held some responding clones, suggesting pre-existing cross-reactive T cells responded. Clones contracting over day 15 to 85 were CD4/CD8 balanced, with later expanders leaning CD4+.

TCR alpha and TCR beta cDNA libraries with sample barcodes and UMIs came from 5'RACE using constant-segment primers. TCRdb independently ran MiXCR on the 5' RACE reads; one entry per CDR3 protein. The sample lists about 360,000 distinct CDR3 sequences, around an eighth occurring once. V gene TRBV7-8 combines with J gene TRBJ2-1; weak D call: TRBD2 (5 bases). The receptor's source is a man between 18 and 35 years old who had mild COVID-19 (a few samples of this study predate the infection). Cell type and time point are not known. The sample consisted of PBMCs or a T cell subset sorted from them (not recorded which). The CDR3 loop is CASSYPAELRGGEQFF. In DNA form, the CDR3 reads TGTGCCAGCAGTTATCCCGCGGAGCTTCGAGGCGGGGAGCAGTTCTTC.